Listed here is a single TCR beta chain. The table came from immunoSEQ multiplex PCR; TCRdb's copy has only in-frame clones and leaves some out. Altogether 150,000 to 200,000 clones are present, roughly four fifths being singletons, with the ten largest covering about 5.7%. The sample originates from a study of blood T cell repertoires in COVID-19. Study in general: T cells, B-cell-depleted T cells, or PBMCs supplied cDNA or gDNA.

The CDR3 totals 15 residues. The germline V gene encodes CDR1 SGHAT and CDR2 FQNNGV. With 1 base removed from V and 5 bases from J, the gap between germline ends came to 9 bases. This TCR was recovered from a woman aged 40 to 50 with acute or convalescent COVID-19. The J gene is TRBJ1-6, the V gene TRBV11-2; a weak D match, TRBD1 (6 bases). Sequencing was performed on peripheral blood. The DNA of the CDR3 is TGTGCCAGCAGCTTAGGACAGGCCGATAATTCACCCCTCCACTTT. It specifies CASSLGQADNSPLHF.